The clone carrying this T cell receptor beta chain was detected many times. The antigen is not known. The entry originates in a study of human T cells and chemical hapten exposure. Study summary: Patch tests put 0.01% DPC on the upper back, and the results were checked at 6 days. Study-wide results and caveats: Counts of TCRs above 1 in 1000 frequency stayed unchanged with DPC sensitization.

Germline loops: CDR1 SGHRS, CDR2 YFSETQ. The ends were cut back, 1 base at V and 1 base at J, with 7 bases in the middle. CDR3 length equals 14 residues. TCRdb called the RACE reads again in MiXCR, with one record for every CDR3 protein. The top ten hold around 1.6% of the sample, which has 60,000 to 75,000 distinct CDR3 sequences, approximately 7% seen once. The time point is: pre-sensitization, week 0. Treatment meaning: therapeutic diphenylcyclopropenone sensitization with weekly scalp DPC. Blood draws came first, before each patch test. The donor pool consisted of alopecia patients aged 18 to 70 years, considered suitable for DPC.

This material consisted of whole blood, taken in connection with sensitization to the hapten diphenylcyclopropenone (DPC). The clonotype originates from a woman in her thirties with alopecia areata. Some clones in this sample may be carry-over from other donors' samples. The chain employs TRBV5-1 and TRBJ2-3; D unresolved. This CDR3 is CASSLSQGTDTQYF. For the CDR3, the DNA is TGCGCCAGCAGCTTGTCCCAGGGCACAGATACGCAGTATTTT. The whole variable domain, remainder taken from reference TRBV5-1 and TRBJ2-3, is KAGVTQTPRYLIKTRGQQVTLSCSPISGHRSVSWYQQTPGQGLQFLFEYFSETQRNKGNFPGRFSGRQFSNSRSEMNVSTLELGDSALYLCASSLSQGTDTQYFGPGTRLTVL.